The TCR beta chain described here comes from a study of regulatory T cells in long-lasting Graves disease. Study-wide results and caveats: It was in persistent disease that TRBV28, TRBJ1-2 and TRBJ2-5 were favored. Persistent patients shared more public clonotypes (about 2,600) than new patients (more than 900).

Time point defined: persistent/refractory GD, antithyroid drugs over 5 years with positive TRAb. PBMCs provided the RNA from which the TCR library was made. Graves' disease diagnosis relied on American Thyroid Association guidelines. Approximately 9 milliliters of peripheral blood were taken and placed in EDTA tubes. Construction of TCR beta libraries relied on iRepertoire HTBI primers and on Arm-PCR targeting CDR3 regions. TCRdb reprocessed the multiplex PCR reads via MiXCR and lists one record per CDR3 protein. The sample lists over 250,000 distinct CDR3 sequences; approximately 20% were seen once. CDR3 length equals 13 residues. Deletions cut 4 bases from V and 5 bases from J, with 11 bases between. This clonotype occurred many times. Its antigen is not known.

This sequence joins TRBV12-3 or TRBV12-4 and TRBJ2-5; D gene uncertain. Specimen: peripheral blood mononuclear cells (PBMCs), collected when the disease was refractory, from a patient treated with antithyroid drugs. The TCR sequence derives from a female donor with Graves disease. In DNA form, the CDR3 reads TGTGCCAGCAGTTCGGCCCTGGGGGAGACCCAGTACTTC. Its translation is CASSSALGETQYF.